This note documents a single TCR beta chain sequence. These data are taken from a study of shared T cell receptors in the human thymus. Profiling relied on immunoSEQ multiplex PCR, and the TCRdb table lists in-frame clones only, not all of them. The sample lists under 450,000 clones, roughly 94% occurring once. Germline V gene sequence: CDR1 LNHDA, CDR2 SQIVND (reference sequence). V lost 3 bases and J 2 bases, leaving 11 bases between the germline ends. CDR3 length equals 15 residues. The clonotype originates from a human donor. What was sequenced was thymocytes. V is TRBV19 and J is TRBJ2-1; D is perhaps TRBD1 (6 bases). CDR3 DNA sequence: TGTGCCAGTAGTATGAAGGGGGACCCCTACAATGAGCAGTTCTTC. As protein: CASSMKGDPYNEQFF.